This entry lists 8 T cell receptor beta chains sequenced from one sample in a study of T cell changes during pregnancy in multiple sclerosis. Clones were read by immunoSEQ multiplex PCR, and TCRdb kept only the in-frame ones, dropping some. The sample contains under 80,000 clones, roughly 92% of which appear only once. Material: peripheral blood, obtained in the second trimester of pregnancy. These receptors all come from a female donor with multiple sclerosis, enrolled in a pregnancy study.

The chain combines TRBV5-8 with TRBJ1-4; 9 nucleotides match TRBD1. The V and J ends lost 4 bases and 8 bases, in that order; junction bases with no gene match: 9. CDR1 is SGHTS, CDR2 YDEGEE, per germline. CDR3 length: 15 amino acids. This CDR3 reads CASSPGQGGAEKLFF. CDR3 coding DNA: TGTGCCAGCAGCCCGGGACAGGGCGGTGCGGAAAAACTGTTTTTT.

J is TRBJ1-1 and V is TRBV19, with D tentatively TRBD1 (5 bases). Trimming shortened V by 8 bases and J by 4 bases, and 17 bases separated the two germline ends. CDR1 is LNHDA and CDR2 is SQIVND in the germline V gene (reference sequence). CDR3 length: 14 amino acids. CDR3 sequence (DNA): TGTGCCAGTCCCGGGGGTATTTGTGGCACTGAAGCTTTCTTT. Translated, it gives CASPGGICGTEAFF.

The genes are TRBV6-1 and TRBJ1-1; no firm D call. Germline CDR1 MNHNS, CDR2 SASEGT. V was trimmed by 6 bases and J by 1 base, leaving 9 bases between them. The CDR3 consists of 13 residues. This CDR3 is CASRAGQNTEAFF. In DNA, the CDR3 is TGTGCCAGCAGGGCGGGCCAGAACACTGAAGCTTTCTTT.

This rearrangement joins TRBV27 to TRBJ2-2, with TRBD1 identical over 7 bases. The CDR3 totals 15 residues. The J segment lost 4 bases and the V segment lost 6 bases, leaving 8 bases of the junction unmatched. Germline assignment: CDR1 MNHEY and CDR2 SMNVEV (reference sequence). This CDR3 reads CASSPRPGGTGELFF. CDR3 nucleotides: TGTGCCAGCAGCCCACGGCCAGGGGGCACCGGGGAGCTGTTTTTT.

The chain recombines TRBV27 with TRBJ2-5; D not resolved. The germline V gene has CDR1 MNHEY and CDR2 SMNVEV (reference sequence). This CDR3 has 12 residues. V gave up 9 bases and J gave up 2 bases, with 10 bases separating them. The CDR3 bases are TGTGCCAGAAACCTAACTCAAGAGACCCAGTACTTC. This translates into CARNLTQETQYF.

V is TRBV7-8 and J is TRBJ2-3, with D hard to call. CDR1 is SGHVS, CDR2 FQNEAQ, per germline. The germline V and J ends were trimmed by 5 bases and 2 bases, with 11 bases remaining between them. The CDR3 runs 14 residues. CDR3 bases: TGTGCCAGCAGCAGAGAGGCTTCCACAGATACGCAGTATTTT. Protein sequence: CASSREASTDTQYF.

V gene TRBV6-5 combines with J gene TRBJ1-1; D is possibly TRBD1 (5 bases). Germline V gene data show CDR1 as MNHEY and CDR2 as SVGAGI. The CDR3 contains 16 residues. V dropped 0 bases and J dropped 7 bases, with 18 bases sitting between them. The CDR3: CASSYSGVGGQDEAFF. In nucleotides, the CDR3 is TGTGCCAGCAGTTACTCAGGGGTTGGTGGGCAGGATGAAGCTTTCTTT.

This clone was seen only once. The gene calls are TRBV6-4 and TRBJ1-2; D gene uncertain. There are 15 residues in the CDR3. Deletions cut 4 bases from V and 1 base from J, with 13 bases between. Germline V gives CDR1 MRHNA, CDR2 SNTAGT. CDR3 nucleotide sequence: TGTGCCAGCAGTGTAACCTTACCCGGTAACTATGGCTACACCTTC. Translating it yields CASSVTLPGNYGYTF.